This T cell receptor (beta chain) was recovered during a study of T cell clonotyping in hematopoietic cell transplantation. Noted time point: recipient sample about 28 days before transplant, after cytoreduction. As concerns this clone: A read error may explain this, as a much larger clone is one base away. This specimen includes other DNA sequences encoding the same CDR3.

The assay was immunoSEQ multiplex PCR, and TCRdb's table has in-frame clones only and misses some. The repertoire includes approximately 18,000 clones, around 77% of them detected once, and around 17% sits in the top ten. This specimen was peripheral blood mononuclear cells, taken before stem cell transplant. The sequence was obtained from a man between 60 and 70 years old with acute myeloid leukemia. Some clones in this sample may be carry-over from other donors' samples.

The CDR3 nucleotides read TGTGCCAGCAGTGAGGGCGGGGGGGCCGGAGATACGCAGTATTTT. It specifies CASSEGGGAGDTQYF. The chain couples TRBV6-4 to TRBJ2-3; TRBD2 matches 9 bases. The CDR3 is 15 amino acids. Trimming took 3 bases from V and 5 from J; bases not matched to a gene: 6. Germline CDR1 MRHNA, CDR2 SNTAGT.